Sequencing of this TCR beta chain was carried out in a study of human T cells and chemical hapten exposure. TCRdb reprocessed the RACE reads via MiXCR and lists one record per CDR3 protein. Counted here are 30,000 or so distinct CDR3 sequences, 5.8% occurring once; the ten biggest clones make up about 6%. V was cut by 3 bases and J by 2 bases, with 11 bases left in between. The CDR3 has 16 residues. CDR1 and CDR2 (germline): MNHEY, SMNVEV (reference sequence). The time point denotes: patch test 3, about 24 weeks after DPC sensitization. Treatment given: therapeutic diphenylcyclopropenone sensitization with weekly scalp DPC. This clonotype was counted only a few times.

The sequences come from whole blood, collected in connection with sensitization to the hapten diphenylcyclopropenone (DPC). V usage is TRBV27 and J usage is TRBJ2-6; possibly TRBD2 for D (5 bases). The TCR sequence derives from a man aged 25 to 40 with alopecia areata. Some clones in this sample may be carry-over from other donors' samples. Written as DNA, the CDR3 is TGTGCCAGCAGTTTTTGGGAGAAGCCTGGGGCCAACGTCCTGACTTTC. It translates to CASSFWEKPGANVLTF.